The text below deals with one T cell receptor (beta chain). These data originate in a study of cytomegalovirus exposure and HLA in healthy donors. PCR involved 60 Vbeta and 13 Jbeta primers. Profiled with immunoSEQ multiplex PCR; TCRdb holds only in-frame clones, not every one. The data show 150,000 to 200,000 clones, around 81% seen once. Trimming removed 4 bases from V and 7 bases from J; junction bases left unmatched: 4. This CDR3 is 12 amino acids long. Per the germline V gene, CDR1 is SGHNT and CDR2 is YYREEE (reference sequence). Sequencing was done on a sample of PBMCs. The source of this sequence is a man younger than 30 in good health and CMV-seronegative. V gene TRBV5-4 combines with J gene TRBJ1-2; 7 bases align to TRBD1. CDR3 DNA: TGTGCCAGCAGCCCCCCAGGGGGTGGCTACACCTTC. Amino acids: CASSPPGGGYTF.